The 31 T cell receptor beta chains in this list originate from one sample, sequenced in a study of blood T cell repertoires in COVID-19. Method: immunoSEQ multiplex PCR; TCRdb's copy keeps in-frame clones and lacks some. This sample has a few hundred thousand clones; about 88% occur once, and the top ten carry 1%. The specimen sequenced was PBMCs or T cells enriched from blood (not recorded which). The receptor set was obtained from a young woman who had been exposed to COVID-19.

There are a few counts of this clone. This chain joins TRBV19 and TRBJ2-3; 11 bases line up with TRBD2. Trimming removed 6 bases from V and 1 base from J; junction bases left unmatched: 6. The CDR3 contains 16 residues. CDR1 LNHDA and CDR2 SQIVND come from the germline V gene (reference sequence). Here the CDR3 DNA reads TGTGCCAGTAGAACTCCACTAGCGGGAGGCACAGATACGCAGTATTTT. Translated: CASRTPLAGGTDTQYF.

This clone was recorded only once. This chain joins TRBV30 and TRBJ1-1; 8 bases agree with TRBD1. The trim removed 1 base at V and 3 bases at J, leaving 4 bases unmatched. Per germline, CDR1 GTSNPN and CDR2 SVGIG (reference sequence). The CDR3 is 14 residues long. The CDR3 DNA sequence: TGTGCCTGGAGTGCCCCGACAGGGGACACTGAAGCTTTCTTT. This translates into CAWSAPTGDTEAFF.

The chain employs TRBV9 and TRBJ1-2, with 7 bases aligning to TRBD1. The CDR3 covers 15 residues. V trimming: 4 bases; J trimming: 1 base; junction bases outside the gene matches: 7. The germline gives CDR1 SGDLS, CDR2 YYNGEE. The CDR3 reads CASSPRDRINYGYTF. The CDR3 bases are TGTGCCAGCAGCCCCCGGGACAGAATTAACTATGGCTACACCTTC.

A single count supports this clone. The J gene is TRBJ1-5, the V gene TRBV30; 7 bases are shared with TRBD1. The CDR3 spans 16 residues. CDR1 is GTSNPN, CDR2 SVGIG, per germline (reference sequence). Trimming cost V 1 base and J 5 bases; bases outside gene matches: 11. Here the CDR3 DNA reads TGTGCCTGGAGTGCTGAACAGGGGATTGGCTATCAGCCCCAGCATTTT. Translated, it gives CAWSAEQGIGYQPQHF. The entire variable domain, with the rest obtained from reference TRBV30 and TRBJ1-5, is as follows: SQTIHQWPATLVQPVGSPLSLECTVEGTSNPNLYWYRQAAGRGLQLLFYSVGIGQISSEVPQNLSASRPQDRQFILSSKKLLLSDSGFYLCAWSAEQGIGYQPQHFGDGTRLSIL.

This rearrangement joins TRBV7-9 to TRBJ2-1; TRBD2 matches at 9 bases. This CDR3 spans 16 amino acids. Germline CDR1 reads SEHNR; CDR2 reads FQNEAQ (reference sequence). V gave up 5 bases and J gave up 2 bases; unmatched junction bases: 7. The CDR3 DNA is TGTGCCAGCAGCCCCCCCCGGACTAGCGCCTACAATGAGCAGTTCTTC. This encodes CASSPPRTSAYNEQFF.

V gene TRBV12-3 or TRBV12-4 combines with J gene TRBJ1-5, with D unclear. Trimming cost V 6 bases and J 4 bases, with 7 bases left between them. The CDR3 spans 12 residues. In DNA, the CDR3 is TGTGCCAGCAGCCCCCCAAATCAGCCCCAGCATTTT. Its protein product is CASSPPNQPQHF.

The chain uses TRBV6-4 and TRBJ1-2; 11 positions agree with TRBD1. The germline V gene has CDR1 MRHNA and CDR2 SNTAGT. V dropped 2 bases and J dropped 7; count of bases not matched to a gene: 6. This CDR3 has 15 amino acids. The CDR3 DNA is TGTGCCAGCAGTGACCCTGGGACAGGGGGTGGTGGCTACACCTTC. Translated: CASSDPGTGGGGYTF.

CDR3 coding DNA: TGTGCCAGCAGCTTTTTAGGACAGCCAACTAATGAAAAACTGTTTTTT. It encodes CASSFLGQPTNEKLFF. The chain employs TRBV7-6 and TRBJ1-4; weak D call: TRBD1 (6 bases). The CDR3 loop spans 16 amino acids. The V and J ends lost 3 bases and 0 bases respectively, with 11 bases between them. Germline values: CDR1 SGHVS, CDR2 FNYEAQ.

CDR3 in amino acids: CASSSPGLAGGLPYNEQFF. The CDR3 DNA is TGTGCCAGCAGCTCTCCGGGACTAGCGGGAGGACTTCCCTACAATGAGCAGTTCTTC. V gene TRBV7-2 combines with J gene TRBJ2-1; TRBD2 agrees at 15 bases. Per the germline V gene, CDR1 is SGHTA and CDR2 is FQGNSA. With V trimmed by 4 bases and J by 2 bases, 9 bases remained unmatched. The CDR3 consists of 19 residues.

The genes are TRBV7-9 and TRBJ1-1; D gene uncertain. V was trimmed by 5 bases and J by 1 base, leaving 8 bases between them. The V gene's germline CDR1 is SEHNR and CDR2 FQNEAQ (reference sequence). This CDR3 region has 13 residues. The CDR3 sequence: CASSPAGNTEAFF. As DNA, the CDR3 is TGTGCCAGCAGCCCCGCCGGGAACACTGAAGCTTTCTTT.

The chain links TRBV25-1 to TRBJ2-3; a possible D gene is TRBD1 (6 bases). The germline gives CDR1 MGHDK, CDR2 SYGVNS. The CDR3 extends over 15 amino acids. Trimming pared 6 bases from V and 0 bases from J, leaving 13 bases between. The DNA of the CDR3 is TGTGCCAGCAGCCTACAGGGAGCAAGCACAGATACGCAGTATTTT. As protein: CASSLQGASTDTQYF.

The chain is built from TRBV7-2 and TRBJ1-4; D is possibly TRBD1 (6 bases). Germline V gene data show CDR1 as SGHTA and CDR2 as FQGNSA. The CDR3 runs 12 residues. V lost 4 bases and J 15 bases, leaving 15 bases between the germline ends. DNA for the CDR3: TGTGCCAGCAGCTCGCCGGGACAACACTTGTTTTTT. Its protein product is CASSSPGQHLFF.

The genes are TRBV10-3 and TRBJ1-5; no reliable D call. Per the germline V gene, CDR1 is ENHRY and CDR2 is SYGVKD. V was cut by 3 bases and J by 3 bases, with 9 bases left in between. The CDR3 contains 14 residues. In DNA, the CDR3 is TGTGCCATCAGTGATGAGGAGTTCAATCAGCCCCAGCATTTT. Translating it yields CAISDEEFNQPQHF.

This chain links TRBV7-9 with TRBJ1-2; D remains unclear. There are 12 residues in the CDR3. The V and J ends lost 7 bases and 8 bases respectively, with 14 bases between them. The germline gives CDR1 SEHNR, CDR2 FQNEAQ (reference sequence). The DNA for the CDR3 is TGTGCCAGCACCAAGACCTTGGAGGGCTACACCTTC. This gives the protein CASTKTLEGYTF.

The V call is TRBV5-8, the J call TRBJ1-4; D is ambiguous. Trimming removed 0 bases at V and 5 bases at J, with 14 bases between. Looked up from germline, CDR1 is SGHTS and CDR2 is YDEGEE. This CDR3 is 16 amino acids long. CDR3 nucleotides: TGTGCCAGCAGCTTGGGTATCGCAGGTCAAAATGAAAAACTGTTTTTT. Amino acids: CASSLGIAGQNEKLFF.

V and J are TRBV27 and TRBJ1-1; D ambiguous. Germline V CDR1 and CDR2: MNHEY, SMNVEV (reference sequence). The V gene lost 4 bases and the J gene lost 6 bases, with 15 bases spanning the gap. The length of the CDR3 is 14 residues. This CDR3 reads CASSSSEDNPEAFF. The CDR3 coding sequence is TGTGCCAGCAGTTCCTCAGAAGACAACCCTGAAGCTTTCTTT.

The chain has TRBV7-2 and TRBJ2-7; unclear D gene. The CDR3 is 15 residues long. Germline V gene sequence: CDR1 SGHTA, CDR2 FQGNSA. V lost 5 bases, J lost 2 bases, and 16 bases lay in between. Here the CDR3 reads CASSPSLLFTYEQYF. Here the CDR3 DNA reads TGTGCCAGCAGCCCCTCCCTATTATTTACCTACGAGCAGTACTTC.

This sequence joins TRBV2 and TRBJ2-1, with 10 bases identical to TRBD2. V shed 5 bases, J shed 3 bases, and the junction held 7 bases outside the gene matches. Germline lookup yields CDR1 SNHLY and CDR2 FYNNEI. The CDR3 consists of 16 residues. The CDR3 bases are TGTGCCAGCAGTCGCGAGACTAGCGGGCTCTACAATGAGCAGTTCTTC. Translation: CASSRETSGLYNEQFF.

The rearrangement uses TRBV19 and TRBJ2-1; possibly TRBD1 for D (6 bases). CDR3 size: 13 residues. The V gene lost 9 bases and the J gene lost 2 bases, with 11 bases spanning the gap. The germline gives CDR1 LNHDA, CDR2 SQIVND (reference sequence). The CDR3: CASQRDTYNEQFF. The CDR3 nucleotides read TGTGCCAGCCAGAGGGACACCTACAATGAGCAGTTCTTC.

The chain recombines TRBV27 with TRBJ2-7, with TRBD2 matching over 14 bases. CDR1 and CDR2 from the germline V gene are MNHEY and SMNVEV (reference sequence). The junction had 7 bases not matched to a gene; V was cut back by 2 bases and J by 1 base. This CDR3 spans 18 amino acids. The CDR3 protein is CASSLRWTSGRISYEQYF. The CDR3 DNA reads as TGTGCCAGCAGTTTACGGTGGACTAGCGGGAGGATTTCCTACGAGCAGTACTTC.

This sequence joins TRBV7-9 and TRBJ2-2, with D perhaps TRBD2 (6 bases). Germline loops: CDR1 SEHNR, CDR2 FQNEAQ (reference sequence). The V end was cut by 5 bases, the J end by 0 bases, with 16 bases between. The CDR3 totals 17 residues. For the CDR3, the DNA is TGTGCCAGCAGCCAAGGAGTCGGGGGATCGAACACCGGGGAGCTGTTTTTT. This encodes CASSQGVGGSNTGELFF.

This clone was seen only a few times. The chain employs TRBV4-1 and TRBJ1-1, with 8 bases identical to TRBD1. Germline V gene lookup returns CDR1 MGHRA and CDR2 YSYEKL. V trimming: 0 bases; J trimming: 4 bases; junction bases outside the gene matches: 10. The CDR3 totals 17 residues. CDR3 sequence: CASSQDPTGALLTEAFF. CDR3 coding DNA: TGCGCCAGCAGCCAAGACCCGACAGGGGCGCTGCTCACTGAAGCTTTCTTT.

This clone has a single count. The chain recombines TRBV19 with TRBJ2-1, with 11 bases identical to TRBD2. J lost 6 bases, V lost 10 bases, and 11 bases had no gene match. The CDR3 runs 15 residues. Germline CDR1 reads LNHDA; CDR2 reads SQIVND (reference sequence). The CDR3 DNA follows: TGTGCCACCGGCGCCGGGACTAGCGGTTCCAATGAGCAGTTCTTC. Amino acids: CATGAGTSGSNEQFF.

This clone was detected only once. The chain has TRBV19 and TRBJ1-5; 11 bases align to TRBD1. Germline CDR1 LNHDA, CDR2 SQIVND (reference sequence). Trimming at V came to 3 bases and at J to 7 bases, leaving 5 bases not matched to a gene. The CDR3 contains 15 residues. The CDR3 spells CASSMGTGGYQPQHF. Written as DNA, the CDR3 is TGTGCCAGTAGTATGGGGACAGGGGGTTACCAGCCCCAGCATTTT.

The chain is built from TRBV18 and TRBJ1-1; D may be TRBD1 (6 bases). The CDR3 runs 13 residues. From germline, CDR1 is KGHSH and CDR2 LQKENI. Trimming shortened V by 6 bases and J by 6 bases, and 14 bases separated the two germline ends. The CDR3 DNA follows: TGTGCCAGCTCCCCGGGACATCTGCCTGAAGCTTTCTTT. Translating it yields CASSPGHLPEAFF. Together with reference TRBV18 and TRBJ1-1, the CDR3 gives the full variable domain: NAGVMQNPRHLVRRRGQEARLRCSPMKGHSHVYWYRQLPEEGLKFMVYLQKENIIDESGMPKERFSAEFPKEGPSILRIQQVVRGDSAAYFCASSPGHLPEAFFGQGTRLTVV.

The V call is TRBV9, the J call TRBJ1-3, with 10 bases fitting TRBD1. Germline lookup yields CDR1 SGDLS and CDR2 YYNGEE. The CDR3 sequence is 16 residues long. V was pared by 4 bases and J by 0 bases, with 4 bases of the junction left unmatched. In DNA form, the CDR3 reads TGTGCCAGCAGCTCTCGGGACAGGGGCTCTGGAAACACCATATATTTT. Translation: CASSSRDRGSGNTIYF.

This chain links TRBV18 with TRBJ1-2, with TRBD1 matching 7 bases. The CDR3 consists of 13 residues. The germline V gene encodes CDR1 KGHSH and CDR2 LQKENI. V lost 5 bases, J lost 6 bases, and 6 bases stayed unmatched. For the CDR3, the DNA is TGTGCCAGCTCAGCAGGGGGTGCTGATGGCTACACCTTC. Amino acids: CASSAGGADGYTF.

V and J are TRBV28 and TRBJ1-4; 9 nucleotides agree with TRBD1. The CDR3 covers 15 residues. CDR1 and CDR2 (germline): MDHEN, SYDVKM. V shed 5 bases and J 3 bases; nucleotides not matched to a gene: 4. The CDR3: CASSGTGGSNEKLFF. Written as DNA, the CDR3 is TGTGCCAGCAGTGGAACAGGGGGCTCTAATGAAAAACTGTTTTTT.

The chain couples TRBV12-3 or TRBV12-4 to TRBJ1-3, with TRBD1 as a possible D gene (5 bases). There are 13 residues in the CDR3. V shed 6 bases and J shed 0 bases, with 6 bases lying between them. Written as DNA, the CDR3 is TGTGCCAGCAGCGACAGCTCTGGAAACACCATATATTTT. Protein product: CASSDSSGNTIYF.

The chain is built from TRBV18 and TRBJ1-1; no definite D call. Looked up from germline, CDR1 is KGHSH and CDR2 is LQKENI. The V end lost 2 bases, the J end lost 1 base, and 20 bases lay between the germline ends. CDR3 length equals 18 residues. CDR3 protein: CASSPIYRSRLSNTEAFF. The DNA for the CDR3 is TGTGCCAGCTCACCAATTTACCGTAGCAGACTTTCGAACACTGAAGCTTTCTTT.

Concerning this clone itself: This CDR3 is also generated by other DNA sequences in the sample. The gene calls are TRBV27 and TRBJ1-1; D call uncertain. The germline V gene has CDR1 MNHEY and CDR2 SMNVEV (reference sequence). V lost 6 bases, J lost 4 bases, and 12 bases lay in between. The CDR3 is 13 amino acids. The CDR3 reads CASSLGGITEAFF. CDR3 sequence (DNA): TGTGCCAGCAGCCTAGGAGGGATCACTGAAGCTTTCTTT.